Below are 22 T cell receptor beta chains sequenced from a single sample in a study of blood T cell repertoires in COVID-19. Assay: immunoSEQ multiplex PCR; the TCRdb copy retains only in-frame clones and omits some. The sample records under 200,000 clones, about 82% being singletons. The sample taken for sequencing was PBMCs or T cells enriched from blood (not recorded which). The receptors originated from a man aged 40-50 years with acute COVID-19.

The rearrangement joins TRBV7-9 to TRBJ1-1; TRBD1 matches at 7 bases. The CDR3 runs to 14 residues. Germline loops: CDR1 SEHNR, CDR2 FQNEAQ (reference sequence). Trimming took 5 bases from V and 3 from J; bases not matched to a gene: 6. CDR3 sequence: CASSRATGDTEAFF. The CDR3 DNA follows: TGTGCCAGCAGCCGGGCCACAGGGGACACTGAAGCTTTCTTT.

The CDR3: CASSAQGGQGASEKLFF. CDR3 coding DNA: TGTGCCAGCAGCGCCCAAGGGGGACAGGGGGCAAGTGAAAAACTGTTTTTT. The chain couples TRBV27 to TRBJ1-4, with 12 nucleotides matching TRBD1. CDR1 is MNHEY and CDR2 is SMNVEV in the germline V gene (reference sequence). Losses at the gene ends were 6 bases for V and 7 bases for J; bases not matched to a gene: 12. The CDR3 totals 17 residues.

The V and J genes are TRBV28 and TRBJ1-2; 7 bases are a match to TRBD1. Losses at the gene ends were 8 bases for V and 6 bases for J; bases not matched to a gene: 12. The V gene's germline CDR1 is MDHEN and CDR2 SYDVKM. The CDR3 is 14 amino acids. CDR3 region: CASAIGTAPNGYTF. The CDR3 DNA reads TGTGCCAGCGCCATCGGGACAGCGCCTAATGGCTACACCTTC.

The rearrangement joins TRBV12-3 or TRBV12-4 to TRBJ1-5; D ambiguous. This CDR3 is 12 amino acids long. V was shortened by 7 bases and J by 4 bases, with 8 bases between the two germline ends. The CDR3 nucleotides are TGTGCCAGCACCGGGTTGAATCAGCCCCAGCATTTT. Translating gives CASTGLNQPQHF.

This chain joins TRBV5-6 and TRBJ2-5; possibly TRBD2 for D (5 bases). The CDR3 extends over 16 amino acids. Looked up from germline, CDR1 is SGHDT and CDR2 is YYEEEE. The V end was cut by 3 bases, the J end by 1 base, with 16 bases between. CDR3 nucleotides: TGTGCCAGCAGCTCCTGGCGGGTTTCAGGCCAAGAGACCCAGTACTTC. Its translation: CASSSWRVSGQETQYF. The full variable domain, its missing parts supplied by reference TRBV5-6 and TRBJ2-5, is DAGVTQSPTHLIKTRGQQVTLRCSPKSGHDTVSWYQQALGQGPQFIFQYYEEEERQRGNFPDRFSGHQFPNYSSELNVNALLLGDSALYLCASSSWRVSGQETQYFGPGTRLLVL.

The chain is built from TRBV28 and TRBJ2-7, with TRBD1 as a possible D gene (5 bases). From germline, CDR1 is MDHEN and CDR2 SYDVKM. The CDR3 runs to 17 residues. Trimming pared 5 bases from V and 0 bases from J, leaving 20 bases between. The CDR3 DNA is TGTGCCAGCAGTCCCCTTACAGGCCCTAGGAGCTCCTACGAGCAGTACTTC. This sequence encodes CASSPLTGPRSSYEQYF.

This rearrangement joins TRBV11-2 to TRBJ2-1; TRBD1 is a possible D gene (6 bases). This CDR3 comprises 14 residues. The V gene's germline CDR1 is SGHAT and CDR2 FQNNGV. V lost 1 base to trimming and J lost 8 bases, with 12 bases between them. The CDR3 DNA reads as TGTGCCAGCAGCTTAGGGCCACAGGGCGATGAGCAGTTCTTC. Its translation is CASSLGPQGDEQFF.

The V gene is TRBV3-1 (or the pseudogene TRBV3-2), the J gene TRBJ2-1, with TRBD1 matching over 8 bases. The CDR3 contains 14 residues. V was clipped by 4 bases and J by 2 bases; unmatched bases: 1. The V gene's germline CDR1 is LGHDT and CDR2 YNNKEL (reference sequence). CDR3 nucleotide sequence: TGTGCCAGCAGCCGGACAGGGCCCTACAATGAGCAGTTCTTC. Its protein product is CASSRTGPYNEQFF.

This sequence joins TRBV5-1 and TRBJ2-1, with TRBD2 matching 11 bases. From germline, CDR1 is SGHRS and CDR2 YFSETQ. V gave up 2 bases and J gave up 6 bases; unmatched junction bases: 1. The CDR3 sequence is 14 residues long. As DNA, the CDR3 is TGCGCCAGCAGCTTCGGGACTAGCGGCAATGAGCAGTTCTTC. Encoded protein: CASSFGTSGNEQFF.

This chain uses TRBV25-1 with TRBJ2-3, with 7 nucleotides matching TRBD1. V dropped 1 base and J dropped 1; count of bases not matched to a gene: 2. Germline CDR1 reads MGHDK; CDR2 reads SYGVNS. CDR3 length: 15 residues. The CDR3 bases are TGTGCCAGCAGTGAATGGCAGGGGGGCACAGATACGCAGTATTTT. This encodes CASSEWQGGTDTQYF. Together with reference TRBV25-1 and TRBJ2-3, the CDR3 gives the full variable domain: EADIYQTPRYLVIGTGKKITLECSQTMGHDKMYWYQQDPGMELHLIHYSYGVNSTEKGDLSSESTVSRIRTEHFPLTLESARPSHTSQYLCASSEWQGGTDTQYFGPGTRLTVL.

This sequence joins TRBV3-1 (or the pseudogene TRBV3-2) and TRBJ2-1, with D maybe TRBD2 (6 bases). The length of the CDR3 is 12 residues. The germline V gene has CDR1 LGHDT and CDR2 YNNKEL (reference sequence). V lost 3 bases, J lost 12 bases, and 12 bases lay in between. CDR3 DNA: TGTGCCAGCAGCCAGGTACTAGCAAGGCAGTTCTTC. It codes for CASSQVLARQFF.

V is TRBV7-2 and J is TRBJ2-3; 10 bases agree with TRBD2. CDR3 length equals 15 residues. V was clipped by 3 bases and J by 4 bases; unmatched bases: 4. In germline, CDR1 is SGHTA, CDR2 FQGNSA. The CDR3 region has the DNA TGTGCCAGCAGCTTTAGCGGGAGGAGGGCAGATACGCAGTATTTT. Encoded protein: CASSFSGRRADTQYF.

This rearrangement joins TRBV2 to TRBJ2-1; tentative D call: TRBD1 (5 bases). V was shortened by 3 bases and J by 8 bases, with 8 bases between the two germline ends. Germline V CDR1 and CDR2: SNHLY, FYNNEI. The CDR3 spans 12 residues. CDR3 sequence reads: CASSDQGYEQFF. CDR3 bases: TGTGCCAGCAGTGACCAGGGATATGAGCAGTTCTTC.

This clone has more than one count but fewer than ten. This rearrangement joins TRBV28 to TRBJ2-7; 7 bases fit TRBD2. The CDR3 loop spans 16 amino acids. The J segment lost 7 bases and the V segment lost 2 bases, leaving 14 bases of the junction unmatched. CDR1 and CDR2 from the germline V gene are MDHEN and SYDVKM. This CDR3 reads CASSLVIGGGPDEQYF. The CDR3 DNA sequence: TGTGCCAGCAGTTTAGTCATTGGGGGAGGGCCGGATGAGCAGTACTTC.

DNA for the CDR3: TGTGCCAGCAGGGATCACCGGGACAGGGGGACCCGGGAGCAGTACTTC. Protein: CASRDHRDRGTREQYF. The chain has TRBV6-6 and TRBJ2-7; 11 bases align to TRBD1. The CDR3 runs 16 residues. Germline loops: CDR1 MNHNY, CDR2 SVGAGI (reference sequence). V was clipped by 6 bases and J by 7 bases; unmatched bases: 14.

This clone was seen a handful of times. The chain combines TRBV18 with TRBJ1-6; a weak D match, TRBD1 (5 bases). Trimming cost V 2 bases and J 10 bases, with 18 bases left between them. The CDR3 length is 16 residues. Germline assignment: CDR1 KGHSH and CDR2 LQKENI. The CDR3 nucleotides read TGTGCCAGCTCACCAGGGGAAGGGGTTTGGCCCTCACCCCTCCACTTT. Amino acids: CASSPGEGVWPSPLHF. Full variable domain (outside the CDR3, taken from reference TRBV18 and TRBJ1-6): NAGVMQNPRHLVRRRGQEARLRCSPMKGHSHVYWYRQLPEEGLKFMVYLQKENIIDESGMPKERFSAEFPKEGPSILRIQQVVRGDSAAYFCASSPGEGVWPSPLHFGNGTRLTVT.

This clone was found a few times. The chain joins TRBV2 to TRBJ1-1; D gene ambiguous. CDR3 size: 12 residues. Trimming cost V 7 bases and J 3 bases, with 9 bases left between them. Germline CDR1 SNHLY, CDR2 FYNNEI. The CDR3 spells CASTLGYTEAFF. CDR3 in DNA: TGTGCCAGCACCCTCGGTTACACTGAAGCTTTCTTT.

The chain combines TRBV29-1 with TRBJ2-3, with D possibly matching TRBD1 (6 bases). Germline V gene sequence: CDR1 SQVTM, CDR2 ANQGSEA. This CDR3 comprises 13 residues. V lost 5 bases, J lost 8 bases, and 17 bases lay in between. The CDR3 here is CSVLPGQTFTQYF. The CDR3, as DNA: TGCAGCGTTCTGCCGGGACAAACGTTTACGCAGTATTTT.

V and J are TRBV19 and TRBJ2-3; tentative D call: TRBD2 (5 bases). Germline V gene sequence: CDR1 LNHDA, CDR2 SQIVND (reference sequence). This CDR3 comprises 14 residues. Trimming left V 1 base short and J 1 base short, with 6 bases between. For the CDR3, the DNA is TGTGCCAGTAGTATAGCCGGGGGCACAGATACGCAGTATTTT. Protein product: CASSIAGGTDTQYF.

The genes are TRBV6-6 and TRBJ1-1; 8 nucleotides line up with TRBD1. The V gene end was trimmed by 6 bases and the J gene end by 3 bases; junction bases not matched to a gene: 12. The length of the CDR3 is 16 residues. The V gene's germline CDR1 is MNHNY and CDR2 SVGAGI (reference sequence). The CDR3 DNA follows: TGTGCCAGCAGCCGGGAAAGACAGGGGAGGGACACTGAAGCTTTCTTT. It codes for CASSRERQGRDTEAFF.

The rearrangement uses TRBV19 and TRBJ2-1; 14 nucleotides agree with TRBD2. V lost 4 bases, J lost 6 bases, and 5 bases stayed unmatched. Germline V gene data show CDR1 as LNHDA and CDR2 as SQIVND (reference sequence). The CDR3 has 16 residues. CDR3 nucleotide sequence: TGTGCCAGTAGTACGGGACTAGCGGGAGACTTCAATGAGCAGTTCTTC. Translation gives CASSTGLAGDFNEQFF. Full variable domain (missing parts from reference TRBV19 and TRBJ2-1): DGGITQSPKYLFRKEGQNVTLSCEQNLNHDAMYWYRQDPGQGLRLIYYSQIVNDFQKGDIAEGYSVSREKKESFPLTVTSAQKNPTAFYLCASSTGLAGDFNEQFFGPGTRLTVL.

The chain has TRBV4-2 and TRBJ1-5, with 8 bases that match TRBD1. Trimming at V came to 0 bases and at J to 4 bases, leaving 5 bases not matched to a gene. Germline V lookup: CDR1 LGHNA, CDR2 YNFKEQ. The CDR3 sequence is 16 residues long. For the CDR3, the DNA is TGTGCCAGCAGCCAAGATATGGGGACAGGAAATCAGCCCCAGCATTTT. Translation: CASSQDMGTGNQPQHF.